Described below is a single TCR beta chain sequence and its context. Antigen specificity is unknown. The data were obtained in a study of radiotherapy plus CTLA-4 blockade in lung cancer. Study summary: Patients showed objective responses in over 15% of cases, and disease control was achieved by less than 35%.

Whole-study findings and limits: TCR clones originating in tumors grew in number in blood after radiotherapy plus ipilimumab. Among reported predictors of response, early blood T cell clone dynamics with interferon-beta performed best.

V was clipped by 3 bases and J by 0 bases; unmatched bases: 4. The CDR3 has 15 amino acids. Germline CDR1 reads MDHEN; CDR2 reads SYDVKM. Clones were sequenced by immunoSEQ multiplex PCR, and TCRdb holds only the in-frame ones, with some missing. The table lists about 66,000 clones, about 80% of them singletons, with less than 5% in the top ten. Chemo-refractory metastatic non-small-cell lung cancer patients underwent focal radiation alongside CTLA-4 blockade with ipilimumab. This clonotype was obtained from a human donor with non-small cell lung cancer who had a partial response to radiotherapy plus ipilimumab. This chain connects TRBV28 to TRBJ2-7; TRBD1 aligns across 8 bases. The sample was peripheral blood, taken from a patient treated with radiotherapy plus ipilimumab. This CDR3 reads CASSLTGALSYEQYF. As DNA, the CDR3 is TGTGCCAGCAGTTTGACAGGGGCTCTCTCCTACGAGCAGTACTTC.